This T cell receptor beta chain is drawn from a study of technical replicates of blood from several donors. The CDR3 consists of 17 residues. The ends lost 2 bases at V and 2 bases at J; junction bases unmatched: 7. From germline, CDR1 is SGHNT and CDR2 YYREEE (reference sequence). Sequenced by immunoSEQ multiplex PCR; TCRdb stores in-frame clones only, minus some. The table lists 55,000 to 75,000 clones, roughly 94% of them singletons, with 0.3% to 0.45% in the top ten. This chain uses TRBV5-4 with TRBJ1-4; 9 bases line up with TRBD1. This receptor was identified in a human donor in good health. Input material: T cells isolated from PBMCs. In DNA, the CDR3 is TGTGCCAGCAGCTTTTGGACAGGGGAAGGGACTAATGAAAAACTGTTTTTT. Its protein product is CASSFWTGEGTNEKLFF.